This entry is about one T cell receptor beta chain. CD8+ and CD4+ blood T cells underwent TCR beta sequencing. The CD8+ and CD4+ T cells were isolated magnetically using a negative isolation approach, whereas the TEMRA cells were enriched by FACS. The data belong to a study of CD8 T cells in Susac syndrome. The RNA, about 0.5 to 1 ug, was put through reverse transcription using random hexamers. The CDR3 of TCR beta was amplified by immunoSEQ multiplex PCR across 54 Vbeta and 13 Jbeta. From the immunoSEQ multiplex PCR reads, TCRdb called clonotypes with MiXCR, one entry per CDR3 protein. This table holds approximately 170,000 distinct CDR3 sequences, under 95% found once. Germline CDR1 reads SGHTA; CDR2 reads FQGNSA. The junction had 6 bases not matched to a gene; V was cut back by 2 bases and J by 9 bases. The CDR3 sequence is 15 residues long.

The sequenced sample consisted of CD4+ T cells from PBMCs. The V call is TRBV7-2, the J call TRBJ2-1; 11 bases map to TRBD2. This clonotype originated in a human donor in good health. The CDR3 bases are TGTGCCAGCAGCTTAACACTAGCGGGAGCCGGTGAGCAGTTCTTC. This gives the protein CASSLTLAGAGEQFF.